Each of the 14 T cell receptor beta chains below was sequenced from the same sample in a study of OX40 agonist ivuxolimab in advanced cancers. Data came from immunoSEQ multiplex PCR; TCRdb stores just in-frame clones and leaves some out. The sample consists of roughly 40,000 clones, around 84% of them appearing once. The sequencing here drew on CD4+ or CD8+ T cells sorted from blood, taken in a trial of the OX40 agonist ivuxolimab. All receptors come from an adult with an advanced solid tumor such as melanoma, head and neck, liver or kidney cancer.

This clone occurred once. DNA of the CDR3: TGTGCCAGCAGCTTGGGTCCCGGGACGGCTCAAGAGACCCAGTACTTC. As protein: CASSLGPGTAQETQYF. This sequence joins TRBV5-6 and TRBJ2-5; the D gene could be TRBD1 or TRBD2 (5 bases each). The ends were cut back, 0 bases at V and 2 bases at J, with 14 bases in the middle. Germline CDR1 and CDR2: SGHDT and YYEEEE. There are 16 residues in the CDR3.

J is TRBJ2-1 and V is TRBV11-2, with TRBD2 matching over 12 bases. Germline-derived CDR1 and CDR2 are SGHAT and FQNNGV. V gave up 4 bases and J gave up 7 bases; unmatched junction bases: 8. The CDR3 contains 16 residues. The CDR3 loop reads CASSYLAGGPLNEQFF. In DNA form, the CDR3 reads TGTGCCAGCAGCTATCTAGCGGGGGGGCCTCTAAATGAGCAGTTCTTC.

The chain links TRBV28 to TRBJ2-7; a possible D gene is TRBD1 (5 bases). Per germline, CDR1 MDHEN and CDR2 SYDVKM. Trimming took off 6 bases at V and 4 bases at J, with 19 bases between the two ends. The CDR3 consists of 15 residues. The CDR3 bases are TGTGCCAGCAGCCTAAAGGCAGGGTCGGTTTACGAGCAGTACTTC. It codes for CASSLKAGSVYEQYF. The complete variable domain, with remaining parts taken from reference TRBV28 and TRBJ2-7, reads DVKVTQSSRYLVKRTGEKVFLECVQDMDHENMFWYRQDPGLGLRLIYFSYDVKMKEKGDIPEGYSVSREKKERFSLILESASTNQTSMYLCASSLKAGSVYEQYFGPGTRLTVT.

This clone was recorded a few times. CDR3 DNA: TGTGCCAGCACGCCGGGACAGACTAGCTATGGCTACACCTTC. Translation gives CASTPGQTSYGYTF. The chain uses TRBV2 and TRBJ1-2; the match to TRBD1 covers 7 bases. There are 14 residues in the CDR3. Germline V lookup: CDR1 SNHLY, CDR2 FYNNEI. Trimming took 7 bases from V and 4 from J; bases not matched to a gene: 9.

CDR3 sequence reads: CASSQEGEKLFF. The CDR3, as DNA: TGCGCCAGCAGCCAAGAAGGGGAAAAACTGTTTTTT. The chain is built from TRBV4-1 and TRBJ1-4; no clear D gene. CDR1 and CDR2 from the germline V gene are MGHRA and YSYEKL. The CDR3 sequence is 12 residues long. Trimming stripped 0 bases from V and 8 bases from J, with 4 bases between.

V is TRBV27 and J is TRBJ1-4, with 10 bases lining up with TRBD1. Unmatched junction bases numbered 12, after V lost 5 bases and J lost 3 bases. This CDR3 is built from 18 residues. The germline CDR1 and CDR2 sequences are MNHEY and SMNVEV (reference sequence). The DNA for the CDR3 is TGTGCCAGCAGTCTAAAAGGACAGGGGGTGGTTGCTAATGAAAAACTGTTTTTT. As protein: CASSLKGQGVVANEKLFF. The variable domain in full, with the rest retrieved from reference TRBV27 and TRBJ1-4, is EAQVTQNPRYLITVTGKKLTVTCSQNMNHEYMSWYRQDPGLGLRQIYYSMNVEVTDKGDVPEGYKVSRKEKRNFPLILESPSPNQTSLYFCASSLKGQGVVANEKLFFGSGTQLSVL.

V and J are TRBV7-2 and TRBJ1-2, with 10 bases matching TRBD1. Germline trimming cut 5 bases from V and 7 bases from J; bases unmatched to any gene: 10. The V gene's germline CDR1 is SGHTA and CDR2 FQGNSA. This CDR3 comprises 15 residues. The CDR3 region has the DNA TGTGCCAGCAGCCCGACAGGGGGCTTAGGGGGTGGCTACACCTTC. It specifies CASSPTGGLGGGYTF.

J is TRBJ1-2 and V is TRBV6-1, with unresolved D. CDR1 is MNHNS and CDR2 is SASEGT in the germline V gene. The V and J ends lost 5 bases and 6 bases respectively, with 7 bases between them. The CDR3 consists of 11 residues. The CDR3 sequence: CASSYANGYTF. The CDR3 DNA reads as TGTGCCAGCAGTTATGCTAATGGCTACACCTTC.

The CDR3 spells CASSFGGADTQYF. DNA of the CDR3: TGTGCCAGCAGTTTCGGGGGAGCAGATACGCAGTATTTT. The chain employs TRBV27 and TRBJ2-3; D may be TRBD2 (6 bases). CDR3 length: 13 amino acids. Deletions cut 3 bases from V and 4 bases from J, with 8 bases between. The germline CDR1 and CDR2 sequences are MNHEY and SMNVEV (reference sequence).

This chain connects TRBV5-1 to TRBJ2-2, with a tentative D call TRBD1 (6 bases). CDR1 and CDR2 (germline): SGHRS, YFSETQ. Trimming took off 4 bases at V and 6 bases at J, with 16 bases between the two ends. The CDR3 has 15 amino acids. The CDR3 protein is CASSALQGSAGELFF. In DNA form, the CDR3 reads TGCGCCAGCAGCGCGTTACAGGGATCCGCCGGGGAGCTGTTTTTT.

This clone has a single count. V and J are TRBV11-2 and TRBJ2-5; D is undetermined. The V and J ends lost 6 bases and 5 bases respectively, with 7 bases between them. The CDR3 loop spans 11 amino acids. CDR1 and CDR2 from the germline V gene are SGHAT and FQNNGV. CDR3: CASSNEETQYF. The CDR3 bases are TGTGCCAGCAGTAACGAGGAGACCCAGTACTTC. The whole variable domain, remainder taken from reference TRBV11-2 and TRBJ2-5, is EAGVAQSPRYKIIEKRQSVAFWCNPISGHATLYWYQQILGQGPKLLIQFQNNGVVDDSQLPKDRFSAERLKGVDSTLKIQPAKLEDSAVYLCASSNEETQYFGPGTRLLVL.

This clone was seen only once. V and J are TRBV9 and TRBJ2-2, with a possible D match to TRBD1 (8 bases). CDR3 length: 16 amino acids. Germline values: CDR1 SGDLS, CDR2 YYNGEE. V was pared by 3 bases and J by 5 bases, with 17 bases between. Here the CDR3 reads CASSGLRGDRTGELFF. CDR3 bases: TGTGCCAGCAGCGGGCTACGGGGGGACAGGACCGGGGAGCTGTTTTTT. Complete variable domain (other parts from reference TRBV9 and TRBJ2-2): DSGVTQTPKHLITATGQRVTLRCSPRSGDLSVYWYQQSLDQGLQFLIQYYNGEERAKGNILERFSAQQFPDLHSELNLSSLELGDSALYFCASSGLRGDRTGELFFGEGSRLTVL.

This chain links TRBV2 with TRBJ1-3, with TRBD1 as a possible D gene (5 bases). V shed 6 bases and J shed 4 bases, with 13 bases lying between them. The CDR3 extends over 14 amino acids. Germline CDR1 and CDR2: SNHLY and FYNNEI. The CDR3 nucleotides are TGTGCCAGCAGCGACGTGGGACGAGGAAACACCATATATTTT. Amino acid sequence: CASSDVGRGNTIYF.

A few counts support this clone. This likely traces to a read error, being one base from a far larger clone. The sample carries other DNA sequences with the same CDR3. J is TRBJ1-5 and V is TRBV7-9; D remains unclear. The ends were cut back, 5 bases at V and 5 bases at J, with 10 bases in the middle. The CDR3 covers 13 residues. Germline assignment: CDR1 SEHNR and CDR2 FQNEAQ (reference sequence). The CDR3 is CASSQESDQPQHF. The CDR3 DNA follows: TGTGCCAGCAGCCAAGAAAGCGATCAGCCCCAGCATTTT.